This T cell receptor beta chain was profiled in a study of shared clonotypes between healthy human individuals. Study-wide results and limits: Naive CD4 clonotype sharing across several donors was about 5%.

Methods used by the authors: Filtering differed for immunoSEQ, which gave only junction sequences without quality scores. TCRdb keeps only in-frame clones here, not all; method: immunoSEQ multiplex PCR. The DNA gave D and trimming, while V, J and clone size come from that table. The sample gives about 1 million clones, roughly 74% of which show up once; approximately 0.5% is in the top ten. The germline V gene has CDR1 GTSNPN and CDR2 SVGIG (reference sequence). Trimming shortened V by 7 bases and J by 4 bases, and 19 bases separated the two germline ends. This CDR3 spans 14 amino acids. This clone was recorded a few times. Antigen unknown.

This sequence joins TRBV30 and TRBJ1-1; D is possibly TRBD1 (6 bases). Specimen: memory CD4+ T cells from PBMCs. Subset denoted: CD45RA-negative fraction. This sequence was found in a man aged 18 to 30 in good health. Some clones in this sample may be carry-over from other donors' samples. In DNA form, the CDR3 reads TGTGCCTTACGAACAGGGATGAGACTCACTGAAGCTTTCTTT. Translated: CALRTGMRLTEAFF.